This TCR beta chain was sequenced during a study of shared clonotypes between healthy human individuals. The V end was cut by 5 bases, the J end by 3 bases, with 8 bases between. Germline CDR1 and CDR2: SEHNR and FQNEAQ (reference sequence). The length of the CDR3 is 12 residues. Profiled with immunoSEQ multiplex PCR; TCRdb holds only in-frame clones, not every one. Of around 500,000 clones listed, about 79% are singletons. About this clone itself: The same CDR3 arises from other DNA sequences in this sample as well.

Sequences were obtained from PBMCs. The J gene is TRBJ2-7, the V gene TRBV7-9; D call uncertain. This TCR derives from a woman between 40 and 55 years old in good health. Some clones in this sample may be carry-over from other donors' samples. The CDR3 here is CASSLGSYEQYF. In DNA, the CDR3 is TGTGCCAGCAGCCTTGGAAGCTACGAGCAGTACTTC.